These 30 T cell receptor beta chains were sequenced from one sample in a study of shared clonotypes between healthy human individuals. Clones were sequenced by immunoSEQ multiplex PCR, and TCRdb holds only the in-frame ones, with some missing. In the table there are roughly 2.2 million clones, approximately 95% of which are singletons. Sequencing used naive CD4+ T cells from PBMCs. This sample's subset: CD45RA+ positively selected. These receptors were collected from a man younger than 30 in good health. Some clones in this sample may be carry-over from other donors' samples.

The chain couples TRBV7-2 to TRBJ1-2, with 7 bases aligning to TRBD1. This CDR3 region has 14 residues. Losses at the gene ends were 6 bases for V and 7 bases for J; bases not matched to a gene: 11. CDR1 and CDR2 (germline): SGHTA, FQGNSA. CDR3 region: CASRQNRGRGGYTF. The CDR3 DNA sequence: TGTGCCAGCAGGCAAAACAGGGGCCGGGGTGGCTACACCTTC.

The chain recombines TRBV6-1 with TRBJ1-2, with D unresolved. CDR3 size: 11 residues. V shed 5 bases and J shed 4 bases, with 5 bases lying between them. Germline V lookup: CDR1 MNHNS, CDR2 SASEGT. CDR3: CASSRVYGYTF. Written as DNA, the CDR3 is TGTGCCAGCAGTAGGGTCTATGGCTACACCTTC.

The chain recombines TRBV6-5 with TRBJ1-2, with unresolved D. V was trimmed by 5 bases and J by 4 bases, leaving 11 bases between them. The length of the CDR3 is 13 residues. Germline CDR1 MNHEY, CDR2 SVGAGI. The CDR3 nucleotides are TGTGCCAGCAGTGGAAAGGCCGGCTATGGCTACACCTTC. It codes for CASSGKAGYGYTF.

The chain is built from TRBV6-1 and TRBJ1-1; TRBD1 matches 9 bases. V lost 8 bases, J lost 0 bases, and 7 bases stayed unmatched. In germline, CDR1 is MNHNS, CDR2 SASEGT. The CDR3 is 15 amino acids. The CDR3 DNA reads as TGTGCCAGCGCCAAGGGACAGGGTATGAACACTGAAGCTTTCTTT. Amino acids: CASAKGQGMNTEAFF.

The gene calls are TRBV27 and TRBJ1-5; D unresolved. The germline V gene has CDR1 MNHEY and CDR2 SMNVEV (reference sequence). This CDR3 has 16 amino acids. V was pared by 5 bases and J by 2 bases, with 16 bases between. CDR3 coding DNA: TGTGCCAGCAGTGTCAATGGGTGGGGAGGCAATCAGCCCCAGCATTTT. It is translated as CASSVNGWGGNQPQHF.

The chain combines TRBV9 with TRBJ1-4, with 8 bases fitting TRBD1. Germline loops: CDR1 SGDLS, CDR2 YYNGEE. Trimming at V came to 2 bases and at J to 7 bases, leaving 10 bases not matched to a gene. The CDR3 is made up of 16 amino acids. CDR3 in DNA: TGTGCCAGCAGCGTTGTTACAGGGGGAGGTAGTGAAAAACTGTTTTTT. Protein product: CASSVVTGGGSEKLFF. Filled out from reference TRBV9 and TRBJ1-4, the complete variable domain reads DSGVTQTPKHLITATGQRVTLRCSPRSGDLSVYWYQQSLDQGLQFLIQYYNGEERAKGNILERFSAQQFPDLHSELNLSSLELGDSALYFCASSVVTGGGSEKLFFGSGTQLSVL.

V and J are TRBV5-1 and TRBJ2-5; TRBD2 is a possible D gene (5 bases). This CDR3 is built from 15 residues. The V end lost 0 bases, the J end lost 4 bases, and 13 bases lay between the germline ends. Looked up from germline, CDR1 is SGHRS and CDR2 is YFSETQ. The CDR3 sequence: CASSLEVAGGETQYF. The CDR3 nucleotides are TGCGCCAGCAGCTTGGAAGTGGCGGGCGGAGAGACCCAGTACTTC.

The V call is TRBV5-6, the J call TRBJ2-1; 12 bases match TRBD2. Trimming cost V 0 bases and J 5 bases; bases outside gene matches: 6. This CDR3 has 17 amino acids. CDR1 SGHDT and CDR2 YYEEEE come from the germline V gene. This CDR3 reads CASSLGLAGGGHNEQFF. DNA for the CDR3: TGTGCCAGCAGCTTGGGGCTAGCGGGAGGGGGCCACAATGAGCAGTTCTTC.

This clone has a handful of counts. The chain employs TRBV6-6 and TRBJ1-5; D unclear. Deletions cut 8 bases from V and 6 bases from J, with 14 bases between. Germline assignment: CDR1 MNHNY and CDR2 SVGAGI (reference sequence). The CDR3 sequence is 13 residues long. This chain's CDR3 is CASQERVSQPQHF. CDR3 DNA sequence: TGTGCCAGCCAAGAAAGGGTATCTCAGCCCCAGCATTTT.

This clone was detected a few times. The J gene is TRBJ2-1, the V gene TRBV7-3; D possibly corresponds to TRBD1 (6 bases). CDR1 is SGHTA and CDR2 is FQGTGA in the germline V gene. The CDR3 spans 15 residues. Trimming shortened V by 0 bases and J by 4 bases, and 10 bases separated the two germline ends. The CDR3 DNA is TGTGCCAGCAGCTTAACTTCCAGGGGTTACAATGAGCAGTTCTTC. This codes for CASSLTSRGYNEQFF. Variable domain in full (rest from reference TRBV7-3 and TRBJ2-1): GAGVSQTPSNKVTEKGKYVELRCDPISGHTALYWYRQSLGQGPEFLIYFQGTGAADDSGLPNDRFFAVRPEGSVSTLKIQRTERGDSAVYLCASSLTSRGYNEQFFGPGTRLTVL.

V usage is TRBV13 and J usage is TRBJ2-3, with 10 bases identical to TRBD1. The trim removed 4 bases at V and 1 base at J, leaving 5 bases unmatched. Germline loops: CDR1 PRHDT, CDR2 FYEKMQ (reference sequence). CDR3 size: 16 residues. Here the CDR3 DNA reads TGTGCCAGCAGCTCCCCAGGGACAGGGGGCACAGATACGCAGTATTTT. Translation gives CASSSPGTGGTDTQYF.

The chain combines TRBV28 with TRBJ1-5; TRBD1 might be the D (5 bases). Germline V gene lookup returns CDR1 MDHEN and CDR2 SYDVKM. The germline V and J ends were trimmed by 5 bases and 3 bases, with 11 bases remaining between them. This CDR3 is 14 amino acids long. CDR3 DNA sequence: TGTGCCAGCAGTGGACCAGGGTCCAATCAGCCCCAGCATTTT. This codes for CASSGPGSNQPQHF.

The rearrangement uses TRBV6-1 and TRBJ2-7, with 8 bases lining up with TRBD1. This CDR3 spans 14 amino acids. J lost 6 bases, V lost 8 bases, and 12 bases had no gene match. Germline-derived CDR1 and CDR2 are MNHNS and SASEGT. The CDR3 reads CASGQGARTGEQYF. The CDR3 region has the DNA TGTGCCAGCGGCCAGGGGGCAAGGACTGGCGAGCAGTACTTC.

The genes are TRBV9 and TRBJ2-4; the D is unclear. This CDR3 is built from 11 residues. Germline V gene lookup returns CDR1 SGDLS and CDR2 YYNGEE. V was clipped by 2 bases and J by 5 bases, with 2 bases between them. As DNA, the CDR3 is TGTGCCAGCAGCGTTGAAAACATTCAGTACTTC. It specifies CASSVENIQYF.

With respect to this clone: Lacking the conserved final phenylalanine or tryptophan, this CDR3 likely reflects a read error. The DNA is left out, because the CDR3 cannot be placed on it with certainty; the CDR3 is given as TCRdb lists it. The chain joins TRBV30 to TRBJ1-2; TRBD1 was called by the table and not checked on the DNA. Germline CDR1 reads GTSNPN; CDR2 reads SVGIG (reference sequence). The CDR3 adds up to 8 amino acids, both ends counted. CDR3 amino acids: CVLPTAPL.

About this clone itself: Different DNA sequences within this sample yield the same CDR3. This chain links TRBV4-3 with TRBJ2-3; D might be TRBD1 (5 bases). V lost 0 bases and J 5 bases, leaving 6 bases between the germline ends. This CDR3 contains 13 residues. The V gene's germline CDR1 is LGHNA and CDR2 YSLEER. The CDR3 bases are TGCGCCAGCAGCCAAGATAGGGGAGATACGCAGTATTTT. Encoded protein: CASSQDRGDTQYF.

The chain couples TRBV28 to TRBJ2-5; 9 nucleotides agree with TRBD1. After removal of 4 bases from V and 0 bases from J, the junction contained 6 bases not matched to a gene. CDR1 and CDR2 (germline): MDHEN, SYDVKM. The CDR3 is 16 residues long. This CDR3 reads CASSSGQGTYQETQYF. CDR3 sequence (DNA): TGTGCCAGCAGTTCGGGACAGGGAACGTACCAAGAGACCCAGTACTTC.

This clone was seen a single time. The genes are TRBV19 and TRBJ1-4; maybe TRBD1 (6 bases). Trimming stripped 7 bases from V and 4 bases from J, with 16 bases between. Germline V CDR1 and CDR2: LNHDA, SQIVND (reference sequence). This CDR3 comprises 15 residues. As DNA, the CDR3 is TGTGCCAGTACCGGCTCGGACAGCCTTAATGAAAAACTGTTTTTT. It codes for CASTGSDSLNEKLFF.

V usage is TRBV18 and J usage is TRBJ1-5; TRBD1 matches 9 bases. V lost 6 bases, J lost 7 bases, and 7 bases stayed unmatched. CDR1 and CDR2 from the germline V gene are KGHSH and LQKENI. The CDR3 covers 14 residues. In DNA form, the CDR3 reads TGTGCCAGCTCCCCCGGGACAGGGAAACAGCCCCAGCATTTT. Its protein product is CASSPGTGKQPQHF.

This clone was counted a single time. The sample contains more than one DNA sequence encoding this CDR3. The chain is built from TRBV28 and TRBJ1-2; D not certain. The germline V gene encodes CDR1 MDHEN and CDR2 SYDVKM. The CDR3 loop spans 11 amino acids. The V end lost 6 bases, the J end lost 4 bases, and 6 bases lay between the germline ends. CDR3 sequence (DNA): TGTGCCAGCAGCCCAGGCTATGGCTACACCTTC. This sequence encodes CASSPGYGYTF.

This sequence joins TRBV9 and TRBJ2-7; D unclear. Trimming cost V 2 bases and J 2 bases, with 11 bases left between them. The V gene's germline CDR1 is SGDLS and CDR2 YYNGEE. This CDR3 is 14 amino acids long. CDR3 sequence: CASSVAVSTYEQYF. The CDR3 DNA sequence: TGTGCCAGCAGCGTCGCAGTGTCGACCTACGAGCAGTACTTC.

The chain carries TRBV28 and TRBJ2-7; D uncertain. The V and J ends lost 2 bases and 3 bases respectively, with 14 bases between them. CDR3 length: 15 amino acids. The germline CDR1 and CDR2 sequences are MDHEN and SYDVKM. CDR3 in DNA: TGTGCCAGCAGTTTAGCGAGTTACGAGGTCTACGAGCAGTACTTC. Protein: CASSLASYEVYEQYF.

This clone was detected only once. Here the CDR3 reads CASSFITGEETQYF. The CDR3 DNA reads as TGCGCCAGCAGCTTCATAACAGGGGAAGAGACCCAGTACTTC. This chain links TRBV5-1 with TRBJ2-5, with 7 bases fitting TRBD1. Per germline, CDR1 SGHRS and CDR2 YFSETQ. J gave up 3 bases and V 2 bases, and 4 bases lay outside the gene matches. This CDR3 has 14 amino acids.

The chain employs TRBV10-2 and TRBJ2-7, with 12 bases fitting TRBD1. Looked up from germline, CDR1 is WSHSY and CDR2 is SAAADI. The J segment lost 7 bases and the V segment lost 4 bases, leaving 5 bases of the junction unmatched. This CDR3 has 14 residues. The CDR3, as DNA: TGCGCCAGCAGTGGGGACAGGGGGCGCCGGGAGCAGTACTTC. Translation gives CASSGDRGRREQYF.

The chain joins TRBV2 to TRBJ2-7; D uncertain. This CDR3 comprises 11 residues. Trimming took 7 bases from V and 6 from J, leaving 10 bases between them. Germline assignment: CDR1 SNHLY and CDR2 FYNNEI. The CDR3 is CASTGFTEQYF. CDR3 sequence (DNA): TGTGCCAGCACCGGGTTTACCGAGCAGTACTTC. Supplemented by reference TRBV2 and TRBJ2-7, the full variable domain reads EPEVTQTPSHQVTQMGQEVILRCVPISNHLYFYWYRQILGQKVEFLVSFYNNEISEKSEIFDDQFSVERPDGSNFTLKIRSTKLEDSAMYFCASTGFTEQYFGPGTRLTVT.

CDR3 sequence (DNA): TGTGTCAGAAGCTTATTCCCAGGGGGGTTGGGTCAGCCCCAGCATTTT. It translates to CVRSLFPGGLGQPQHF. The V call is TRBV7-5, the J call TRBJ1-5; the table names TRBD1, a call not compared with the DNA. TRBV7-5 is labeled a pseudogene. The CDR3 length is 16 residues.

The genes are TRBV10-3 and TRBJ2-4; no reliable D call. V was clipped by 2 bases and J by 1 base, with 6 bases between them. The CDR3 extends over 14 amino acids. CDR1 and CDR2 (germline): ENHRY, SYGVKD. As DNA, the CDR3 is TGTGCCATCAGTGAGGCCAGGGCCAAAAACATTCAGTACTTC. Translated, it gives CAISEARAKNIQYF.

As to this clone: Other DNA sequences in the same sample also yield this CDR3. This chain connects TRBV5-1 to TRBJ2-7, with 10 nucleotides matching TRBD1. J gave up 2 bases and V 4 bases, and 3 bases lay outside the gene matches. The CDR3 spans 14 residues. Germline CDR1 reads SGHRS; CDR2 reads YFSETQ. The CDR3 protein is CASSPGTGAYEQYF. CDR3 coding DNA: TGCGCCAGCAGCCCGGGGACAGGGGCCTACGAGCAGTACTTC.

This clone was detected once. V usage is TRBV29-1 and J usage is TRBJ1-2; D is perhaps TRBD1 (5 bases). V shed 6 bases and J shed 12 bases, with 14 bases lying between them. Per germline, CDR1 SQVTM and CDR2 ANQGSEA. This CDR3 has 10 residues. In nucleotides, the CDR3 is TGCAGCGTCTCTGACGGGACTCACACCTTC. Its protein product is CSVSDGTHTF.

In DNA, the CDR3 is TGTGCCAGCAGTGATTCACGGACAGATTCCATTCAGTACTTC. It yields the protein CASSDSRTDSIQYF. This chain joins TRBV2 and TRBJ2-4; tentatively, D is TRBD1 (6 bases). Germline loops: CDR1 SNHLY, CDR2 FYNNEI. With 3 bases removed from V and 9 bases from J, the gap between germline ends came to 15 bases. This CDR3 spans 14 amino acids.